Listed here are 7 T cell receptor beta chains from one sample, sequenced in a study of glioma-infiltrating T cells listed by TCRdb under 2016. The listed sequencing device is Illumina MiSeq. The iRepertoire nested amplicon-rescue multiplex PCR (arm-PCR) platform was used to amplify TCR alpha and beta CDR3 regions from RNA. TCRdb reanalyzed the raw reads on its own, using fastp at Q25 for trimming and MiXCR for clone calling, and kept in-frame beta chains. Each record represents a unique CDR3 protein, reported with the most common genes and DNA among its rows. This sample comprises 300,000 to 400,000 distinct CDR3 sequences, about two fifths of them detected only once. The ten largest clones add up to about 12% of the sample. Input material: glioma tissue, nonneoplastic brain tissue, or PBMCs (not recorded which). The receptors derive from a human donor with low-grade glioma or glioblastoma, undergoing nonglioma brain surgery, or in good health (not recorded which).

The CDR3 DNA reads as TGTGCCAGCAGCTCTAGGATCGGGGGCCCCGATCAGCCCCAGCATTTT. Translation: CASSSRIGGPDQPQHF. The chain is built from TRBV7-8 and TRBJ1-5, with a tentative D call TRBD1 (6 bases). The CDR3 loop spans 16 amino acids. From germline, CDR1 is SGHVS and CDR2 FQNEAQ. V gave up 4 bases and J gave up 5 bases, with 18 bases separating them. Based on the CDR3 plus reference TRBV7-8 and TRBJ1-5, the full variable domain is GAGVSQSPRYKVAKRGQDVALRCDPISGHVSLFWYQQALGQGPEFLTYFQNEAQLDKSGLPSDRFFAERPEGSVSTLKIQRTQQEDSAVYLCASSSRIGGPDQPQHFGDGTRLSIL.

There are many counts of this clonotype. This chain links TRBV24-1 with TRBJ2-1; 8 positions agree with TRBD2. This CDR3 comprises 16 residues. V shed 4 bases, J shed 3 bases, and the junction held 7 bases outside the gene matches. CDR1 and CDR2 (germline): KGHDR, SFDVKD. CDR3 in amino acids: CATSDTRGRNYNEQFF. CDR3 bases: TGTGCCACCAGTGACACCCGCGGGAGGAACTACAATGAGCAGTTCTTC.

This clonotype was seen just once. A much more abundant neighbour one base away suggests this may be a read error. The gene calls are TRBV27 and TRBJ2-1, with TRBD2 matching 14 bases. This CDR3 has 15 amino acids. J was trimmed by 13 bases and V by 5 bases; bases with no gene match: 10. Germline values: CDR1 MNHEY, CDR2 SMNVEV (reference sequence). Here the CDR3 reads CASSLGTSGSQTQFF. DNA of the CDR3: TGTGCCAGCAGTCTAGGGACTAGCGGGAGCCAGACCCAGTTCTTC.

The rearrangement joins TRBV5-1 to TRBJ2-3; 11 bases fit TRBD2. Trimming cost V 1 base and J 2 bases; bases outside gene matches: 6. The CDR3 runs to 17 residues. Germline lookup yields CDR1 SGHRS and CDR2 YFSETQ. This chain's CDR3 is CASSLKLAGGVTDTQYF. CDR3 DNA sequence: TGCGCCAGCAGCTTGAAGCTAGCGGGAGGCGTCACAGATACGCAGTATTTT.

CDR3 DNA: TGTGCCAGCAGCACCAGGGGCCCCGATGAGCAGTTCTTC. It codes for CASSTRGPDEQFF. The gene calls are TRBV7-3 and TRBJ2-1; a possible D gene is TRBD1 (6 bases). Trimming shortened V by 5 bases and J by 8 bases, and 13 bases separated the two germline ends. The germline gives CDR1 SGHTA, CDR2 FQGTGA. The CDR3 covers 13 residues.

This clonotype occurred a few times. The rearrangement uses TRBV15 and TRBJ2-5; D is perhaps TRBD2 (6 bases). Trimming removed 6 bases at V and 6 bases at J, with 14 bases between. The germline gives CDR1 LNHNV, CDR2 YYDKDF (reference sequence). The CDR3 extends over 13 amino acids. CDR3 coding DNA: TGTGCCACCAGGGGGGGAACAGGTCAGACCCAGTACTTC. Translated, it gives CATRGGTGQTQYF. The complete variable domain, with remaining parts taken from reference TRBV15 and TRBJ2-5, reads DAMVIQNPRYQVTQFGKPVTLSCSQTLNHNVMYWYQQKSSQAPKLLFHYYDKDFNNEADTPDNFQSRRPNTSFCFLDIRSPGLGDTAMYLCATRGGTGQTQYFGPGTRLLVL.

This clonotype was seen more than once but under ten times. CDR3 amino acids: CASSQAPGGGYNEQFF. CDR3 sequence (DNA): TGCGCCAGCAGCCAAGCGCCGGGAGGGGGTTACAATGAGCAGTTCTTC. The chain employs TRBV4-1 and TRBJ2-1; 8 nucleotides line up with TRBD2. This CDR3 has 16 amino acids. V shed 1 base, J shed 4 bases, and the junction held 6 bases outside the gene matches. The germline V gene encodes CDR1 MGHRA and CDR2 YSYEKL.